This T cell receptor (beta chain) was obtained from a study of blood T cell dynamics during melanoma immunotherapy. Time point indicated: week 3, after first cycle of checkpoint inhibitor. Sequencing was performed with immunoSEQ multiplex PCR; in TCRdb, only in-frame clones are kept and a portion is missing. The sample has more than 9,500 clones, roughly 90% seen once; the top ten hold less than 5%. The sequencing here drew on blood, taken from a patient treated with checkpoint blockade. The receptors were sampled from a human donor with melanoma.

CDR3 bases: TGTGCCAGCAGTGATTTCATGGGAGCTGGGGCCAACGTCCTGACTTTC. This codes for CASSDFMGAGANVLTF. The chain uses TRBV25-1 and TRBJ2-6, with a weak D call TRBD2 (5 bases). V shed 3 bases and J shed 2 bases, with 11 bases lying between them. Germline assignment: CDR1 MGHDK and CDR2 SYGVNS. CDR3 length equals 16 residues.